This entry lists 15 T cell receptor beta chains sequenced from one sample in a study of spatial heterogeneity in lung cancer. A single record per CDR3 protein comes from TCRdb applying MiXCR to the 5' RACE reads. The sample has tens of thousands of distinct CDR3 sequences, 8% to 9.5% seen once. Time point in this sample: blood at routine non-recurrence follow-up after resection. Sequences were derived from PBMCs, sampled at follow-up. Every receptor here comes from a female donor with early-stage non-small cell lung cancer.

This clonotype was seen at least ten times. CDR3: CASKSYEQYF. DNA for the CDR3: TGTGCCAGCAAATCCTACGAGCAGTACTTC. The chain couples TRBV2 to TRBJ2-7, with D unresolved. The CDR3 is 10 amino acids. V lost 7 bases and J lost 1, with 2 bases in between. The germline V gene encodes CDR1 SNHLY and CDR2 FYNNEI.

This clonotype was recorded many times. The genes are TRBV27 and TRBJ2-4; TRBD1 is a possible D gene (5 bases). Trimming took 3 bases from V and 13 from J, leaving 16 bases between them. This CDR3 has 13 residues. The germline V gene has CDR1 MNHEY and CDR2 SMNVEV (reference sequence). The CDR3 loop is CASSFETDSRQYF. The DNA of the CDR3 is TGTGCCAGCAGTTTCGAGACCGACAGTAGACAGTACTTC.

This clonotype was seen at least ten times. The chain combines TRBV27 with TRBJ2-7; 7 bases match TRBD1. The CDR3 length is 14 residues. V gave up 9 bases and J gave up 7 bases; unmatched junction bases: 15. Germline-derived CDR1 and CDR2 are MNHEY and SMNVEV (reference sequence). The CDR3 coding sequence is TGTGCCAGTCGGGACAGCACCAAGATTGGTGAGCAGTACTTC. Protein product: CASRDSTKIGEQYF.

Many counts were recorded for this clonotype. The chain carries TRBV27 and TRBJ2-1; TRBD1 is a possible D gene (6 bases). Trimming took off 4 bases at V and 3 bases at J, with 13 bases between the two ends. The CDR3 is 15 amino acids. Germline assignment: CDR1 MNHEY and CDR2 SMNVEV (reference sequence). DNA for the CDR3: TGTGCCAGCAGTTCGGACAGCGTCGACTACAATGAGCAGTTCTTC. This encodes CASSSDSVDYNEQFF.

This clonotype was recorded at least ten times. The rearrangement uses TRBV7-9 and TRBJ2-3; no clear D gene. Trimming stripped 6 bases from V and 2 bases from J, with 6 bases between. Germline lookup yields CDR1 SEHNR and CDR2 FQNEAQ (reference sequence). This CDR3 comprises 12 residues. The CDR3 sequence: CASRPITDTQYF. In DNA form, the CDR3 reads TGTGCCAGCAGGCCAATCACAGATACGCAGTATTTT. Full variable domain (rest looked up from reference TRBV7-9 and TRBJ2-3): DTGVSQNPRHKITKRGQNVTFRCDPISEHNRLYWYRQTLGQGPEFLTYFQNEAQLEKSRLLSDRFSAERPKGSFSTLEIQRTEQGDSAMYLCASRPITDTQYFGPGTRLTVL.

This clonotype appeared many times. The CDR3 sequence is CASSEEAGWRPDTQYF. For the CDR3, the DNA is TGTGCCAGCAGTGAAGAGGCAGGGTGGAGGCCAGATACGCAGTATTTT. This sequence joins TRBV2 and TRBJ2-3; D might be TRBD1 or TRBD2, each matching 5 bases. The CDR3 consists of 16 residues. Germline V gene data show CDR1 as SNHLY and CDR2 as FYNNEI. With 1 base removed from V and 4 bases from J, the gap between germline ends came to 15 bases.

CDR3 in DNA: TGTGCCAGCAGTTTACGGGGACTAGCGGGGACCGGGGAGCTGTTTTTT. The encoded protein is CASSLRGLAGTGELFF. The chain uses TRBV6-2 or TRBV6-3 and TRBJ2-2; TRBD2 aligns across 13 bases. The length of the CDR3 is 16 residues. Germline V gene lookup returns CDR1 MNHEY and CDR2 SVGEGT. J lost 5 bases, V lost 4 bases, and 4 bases had no gene match.

Comment on this clonotype: A single base separates this from a much larger clone, so it may be a read error. The J gene is TRBJ2-7, the V gene TRBV5-1; no clear D gene. Between the trimmed V and J ends, which lost 7 bases and 2 bases, there was a span of 19 bases. Germline V gene lookup returns CDR1 SGHRS and CDR2 YFSETQ. CDR3 length equals 15 residues. The CDR3 reads CASGVLPGPTYEQYF. Here the CDR3 DNA reads TGCGCCAGCGGCGTTCTCCCGGGTCCCACCTACGAGCAGTACTTC.

This clonotype appeared a single time. One base away lies a much larger clone, so this may be a sequencing read error. The rearrangement joins TRBV28 to TRBJ2-1; 7 bases map to TRBD2. In germline, CDR1 is MDHEN, CDR2 SYDVKM. The CDR3 runs 16 residues. The DNA of the CDR3 is TGTGTCAGCAGGCGACCTAGACTAGCCTCCTACAATGAGCAGTTCTTC. Translated, it gives CVSRRPRLASYNEQFF.

On this clonotype itself: It may be a read error: a sequence one base away is much more abundant. The rearrangement links TRBV18 to TRBJ2-7, with D perhaps matching TRBD1 or TRBD2 (6 bases each). The CDR3 runs 17 residues. CDR1 and CDR2 (germline): KGHSH, LQKENI. CDR3 in amino acids: CTSSPSSEGTGFLRWYF. As DNA, the CDR3 is TGTACCAGCTCACCCTCATCGGAGGGAACAGGGTTCCTTCGATGGTACTTC.

This clonotype appeared many times. V is TRBV15 and J is TRBJ1-3; the D is unclear. The V end lost 2 bases, the J end lost 0 bases, and 17 bases lay between the germline ends. The CDR3 extends over 18 amino acids. Germline lookup yields CDR1 LNHNV and CDR2 YYDKDF (reference sequence). The CDR3 region has the DNA TGTGCCACCAGCAGACCCCTAGGATCCAAAAGCTCTGGAAACACCATATATTTT. Its translation: CATSRPLGSKSSGNTIYF.

A word on this clonotype: This likely comes from a read error, as the CDR3 has no conserved phenylalanine or tryptophan at its end. The chain couples TRBV29-1 to TRBJ2-5; D gene unclear. The CDR3 totals 12 residues. Germline V gives CDR1 SQVTM, CDR2 ANQGSEA. The CDR3 nucleotides are TGCCGCGTTGTGGAGCTTAGAGAGACCCAGTACATC. Protein: CRVVELRETQYI.

This clonotype has a count of ten or more. The gene calls are TRBV30 and TRBJ1-1; no clear D. With 2 bases removed from V and 2 bases from J, the gap between germline ends came to 9 bases. CDR1 is GTSNPN, CDR2 SVGIG, per germline (reference sequence). The CDR3 covers 13 residues. This CDR3 is CAWSRQANTEAFF. The CDR3 DNA reads as TGTGCCTGGAGTCGGCAGGCCAACACTGAAGCTTTCTTT.

V gene TRBV5-1 combines with J gene TRBJ1-1, with D unclear. V was trimmed by 0 bases and J by 11 bases, leaving 8 bases between them. Germline V CDR1 and CDR2: SGHRS, YFSETQ. The CDR3 runs to 11 residues. The CDR3 DNA reads TGCGCCAGCAGCTTGGAAGGGTTGGCTTTCTTT. Its translation: CASSLEGLAFF.

This clonotype occurred many times. The chain is built from TRBV6-2 or TRBV6-3 and TRBJ1-1; no definite D call. The ends were cut back, 7 bases at V and 3 bases at J, with 18 bases in the middle. Germline V CDR1 and CDR2: MNHEY, SVGEGT. The CDR3 loop spans 15 amino acids. This chain's CDR3 is CASTKLADSHTEAFF. Written as DNA, the CDR3 is TGTGCCAGCACCAAACTGGCAGATTCCCACACTGAAGCTTTCTTT.